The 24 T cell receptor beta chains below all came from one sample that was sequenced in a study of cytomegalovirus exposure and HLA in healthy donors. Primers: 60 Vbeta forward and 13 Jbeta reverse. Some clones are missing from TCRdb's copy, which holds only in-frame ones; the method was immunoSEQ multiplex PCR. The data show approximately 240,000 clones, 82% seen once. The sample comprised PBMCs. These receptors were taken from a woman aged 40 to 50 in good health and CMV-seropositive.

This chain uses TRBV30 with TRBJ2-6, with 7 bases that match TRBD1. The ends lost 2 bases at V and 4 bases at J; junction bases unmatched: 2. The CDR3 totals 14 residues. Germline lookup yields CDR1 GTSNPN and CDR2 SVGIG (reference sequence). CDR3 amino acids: CAWSPGQGANVLTF. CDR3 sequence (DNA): TGTGCCTGGAGTCCGGGACAGGGGGCCAACGTCCTGACTTTC.

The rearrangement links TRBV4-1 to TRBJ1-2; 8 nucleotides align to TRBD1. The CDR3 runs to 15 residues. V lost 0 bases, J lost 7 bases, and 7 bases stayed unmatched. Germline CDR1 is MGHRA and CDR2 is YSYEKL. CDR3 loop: CASSQERGQGLGYTF. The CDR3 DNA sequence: TGCGCCAGCAGCCAAGAACGAGGACAGGGACTTGGCTACACCTTC.

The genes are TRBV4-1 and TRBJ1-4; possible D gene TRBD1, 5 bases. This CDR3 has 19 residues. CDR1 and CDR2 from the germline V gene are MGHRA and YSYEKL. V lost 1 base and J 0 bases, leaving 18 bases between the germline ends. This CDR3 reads CASSQARMQGGATNEKLFF. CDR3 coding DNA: TGCGCCAGCAGCCAAGCCAGAATGCAGGGAGGCGCAACTAATGAAAAACTGTTTTTT.

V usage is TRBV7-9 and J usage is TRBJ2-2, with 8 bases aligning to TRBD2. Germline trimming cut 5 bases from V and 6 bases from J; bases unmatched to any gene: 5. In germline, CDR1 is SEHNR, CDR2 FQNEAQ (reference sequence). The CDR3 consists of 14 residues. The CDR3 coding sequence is TGTGCCAGCAGCCCCCTCGGGGGGGCCGGGGAGCTGTTTTTT. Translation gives CASSPLGGAGELFF.

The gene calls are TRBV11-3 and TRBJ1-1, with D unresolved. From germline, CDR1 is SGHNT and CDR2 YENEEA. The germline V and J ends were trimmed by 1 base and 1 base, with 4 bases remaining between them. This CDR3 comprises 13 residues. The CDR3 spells CASSLVENTEAFF. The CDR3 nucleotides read TGTGCCAGCAGCTTAGTAGAGAACACTGAAGCTTTCTTT.

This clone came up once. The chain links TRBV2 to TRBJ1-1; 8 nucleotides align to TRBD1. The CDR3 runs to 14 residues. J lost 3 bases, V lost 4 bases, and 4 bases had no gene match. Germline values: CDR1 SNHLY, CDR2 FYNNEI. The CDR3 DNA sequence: TGTGCCAGCAGTGGGCTGACAGGGGACACTGAAGCTTTCTTT. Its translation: CASSGLTGDTEAFF. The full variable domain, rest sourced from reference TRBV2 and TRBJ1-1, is EPEVTQTPSHQVTQMGQEVILRCVPISNHLYFYWYRQILGQKVEFLVSFYNNEISEKSEIFDDQFSVERPDGSNFTLKIRSTKLEDSAMYFCASSGLTGDTEAFFGQGTRLTVV.

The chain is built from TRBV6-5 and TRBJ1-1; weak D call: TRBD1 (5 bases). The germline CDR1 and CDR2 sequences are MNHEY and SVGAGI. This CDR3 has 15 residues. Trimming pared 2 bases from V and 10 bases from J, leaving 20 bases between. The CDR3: CASSYGPGRTRGAFF. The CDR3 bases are TGTGCCAGCAGTTACGGGCCAGGGAGGACACGAGGAGCTTTCTTT.

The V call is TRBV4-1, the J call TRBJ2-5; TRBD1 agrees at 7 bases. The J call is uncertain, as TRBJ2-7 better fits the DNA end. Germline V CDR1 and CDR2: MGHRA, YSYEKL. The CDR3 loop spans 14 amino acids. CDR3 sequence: CASSRSTGVHEQYF. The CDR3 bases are TGCGCCAGCAGCCGATCAACAGGGGTCCACGAGCAGTACTTC.

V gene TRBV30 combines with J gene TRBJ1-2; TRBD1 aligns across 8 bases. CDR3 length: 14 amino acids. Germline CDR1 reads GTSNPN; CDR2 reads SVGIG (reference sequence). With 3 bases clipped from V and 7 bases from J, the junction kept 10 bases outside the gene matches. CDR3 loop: CAWSRDRGIGGYTF. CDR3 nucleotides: TGTGCCTGGAGCCGAGACAGGGGAATAGGTGGCTACACCTTC.

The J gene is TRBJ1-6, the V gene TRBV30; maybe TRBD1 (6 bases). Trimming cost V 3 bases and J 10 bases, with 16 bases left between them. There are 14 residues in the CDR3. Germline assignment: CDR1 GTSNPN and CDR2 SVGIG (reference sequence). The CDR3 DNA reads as TGTGCCTGGAGGCTACAGGGTTTGACATCACCCCTCCACTTT. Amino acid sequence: CAWRLQGLTSPLHF.

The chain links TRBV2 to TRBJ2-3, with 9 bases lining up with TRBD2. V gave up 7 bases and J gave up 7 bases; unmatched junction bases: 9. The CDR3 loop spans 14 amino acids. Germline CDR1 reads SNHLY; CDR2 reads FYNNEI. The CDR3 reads CASNRREGINTQYF. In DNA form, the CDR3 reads TGTGCCAGCAATAGGCGGGAGGGCATAAATACGCAGTATTTT.

CDR3 sequence reads: CASSQGTGPGDTQYF. The CDR3, as DNA: TGTGCCAGCAGCCAAGGGACAGGTCCAGGGGATACGCAGTATTTT. The V and J genes are TRBV6-4 and TRBJ2-3, with TRBD1 identical over 8 bases. Germline assignment: CDR1 MRHNA and CDR2 SNTAGT. The CDR3 has 15 amino acids. Germline trimming cut 6 bases from V and 6 bases from J; bases unmatched to any gene: 11.

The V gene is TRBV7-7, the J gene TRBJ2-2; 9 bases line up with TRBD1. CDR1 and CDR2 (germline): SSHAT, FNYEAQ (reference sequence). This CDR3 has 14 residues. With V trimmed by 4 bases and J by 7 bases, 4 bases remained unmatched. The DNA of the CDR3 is TGTGCCAGCAGCTCAAGACAGGGGGGCGGGGAGCTGTTTTTT. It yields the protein CASSSRQGGGELFF.

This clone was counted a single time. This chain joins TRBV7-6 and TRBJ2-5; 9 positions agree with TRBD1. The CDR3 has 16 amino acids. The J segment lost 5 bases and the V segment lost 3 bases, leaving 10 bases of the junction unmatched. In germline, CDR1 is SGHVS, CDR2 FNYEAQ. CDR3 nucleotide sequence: TGTGCCAGCAGCTTCGGGACAGGGATGGTCGGGGAGACCCAGTACTTC. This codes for CASSFGTGMVGETQYF.

This chain's CDR3 is CASSRDSRTYEQYF. The CDR3 bases are TGTGCCAGCAGCCGGGACTCTCGCACCTACGAGCAGTACTTC. The rearrangement uses TRBV5-4 and TRBJ2-7; a possible D gene is TRBD2 (6 bases). V lost 4 bases and J 2 bases, leaving 13 bases between the germline ends. The CDR3 runs to 14 residues. Germline CDR1 reads SGHNT; CDR2 reads YYREEE (reference sequence).

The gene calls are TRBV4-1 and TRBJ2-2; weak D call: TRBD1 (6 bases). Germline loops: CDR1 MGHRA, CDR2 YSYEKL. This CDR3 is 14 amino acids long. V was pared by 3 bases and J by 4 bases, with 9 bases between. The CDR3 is CASSQDRGTGELFF. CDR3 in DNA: TGCGCCAGCAGCCAGGACAGAGGCACCGGGGAGCTGTTTTTT.

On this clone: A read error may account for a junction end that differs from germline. The CDR3 is CSVEDSADTQYF. The CDR3 region has the DNA TGCAGCGTCGAAGATAGCGCAGATACGCAGTATTTT. The chain is built from TRBV29-1 and TRBJ2-3; tentatively, D is TRBD2 (5 bases). CDR1 and CDR2 (germline): SQVTM, ANQGSEA. The CDR3 spans 12 residues.

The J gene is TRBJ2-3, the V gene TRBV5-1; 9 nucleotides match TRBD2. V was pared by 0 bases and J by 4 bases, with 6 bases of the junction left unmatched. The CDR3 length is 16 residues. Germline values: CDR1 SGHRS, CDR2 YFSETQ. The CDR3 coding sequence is TGCGCCAGCAGCTTGGTATGGGCTAGCGGGGCAGATACGCAGTATTTT. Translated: CASSLVWASGADTQYF.

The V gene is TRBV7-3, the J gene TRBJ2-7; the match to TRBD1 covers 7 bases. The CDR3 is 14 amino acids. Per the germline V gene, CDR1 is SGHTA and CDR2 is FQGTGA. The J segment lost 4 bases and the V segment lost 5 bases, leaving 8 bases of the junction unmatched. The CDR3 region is CASSPPGQPYEQYF. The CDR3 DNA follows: TGTGCCAGCAGCCCTCCGGGACAGCCTTACGAGCAGTACTTC.

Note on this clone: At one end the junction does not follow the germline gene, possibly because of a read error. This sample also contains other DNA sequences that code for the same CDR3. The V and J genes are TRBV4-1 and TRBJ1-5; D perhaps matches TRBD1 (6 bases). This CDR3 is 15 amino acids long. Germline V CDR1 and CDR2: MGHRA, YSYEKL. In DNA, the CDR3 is TGCGCCAGTAGCCAAGATGGACAGCCTGATCAGCCCCAGCATTTT. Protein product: CASSQDGQPDQPQHF.

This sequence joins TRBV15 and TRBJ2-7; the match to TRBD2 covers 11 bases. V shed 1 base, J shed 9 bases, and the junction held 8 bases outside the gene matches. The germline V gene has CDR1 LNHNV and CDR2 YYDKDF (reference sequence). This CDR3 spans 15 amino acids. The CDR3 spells CATSRASGGTDVQYF. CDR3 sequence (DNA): TGTGCCACCAGCAGAGCTAGCGGGGGGACTGACGTGCAGTACTTC.

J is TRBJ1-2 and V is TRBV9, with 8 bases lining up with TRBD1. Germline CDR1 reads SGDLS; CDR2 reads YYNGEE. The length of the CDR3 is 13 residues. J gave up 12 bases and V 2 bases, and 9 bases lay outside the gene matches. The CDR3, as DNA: TGTGCCAGCAGCGTGTCAGGTCAGGGGGCGCACACCTTC. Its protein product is CASSVSGQGAHTF. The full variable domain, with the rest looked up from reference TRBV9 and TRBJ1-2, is DSGVTQTPKHLITATGQRVTLRCSPRSGDLSVYWYQQSLDQGLQFLIQYYNGEERAKGNILERFSAQQFPDLHSELNLSSLELGDSALYFCASSVSGQGAHTFGSGTRLTVV.

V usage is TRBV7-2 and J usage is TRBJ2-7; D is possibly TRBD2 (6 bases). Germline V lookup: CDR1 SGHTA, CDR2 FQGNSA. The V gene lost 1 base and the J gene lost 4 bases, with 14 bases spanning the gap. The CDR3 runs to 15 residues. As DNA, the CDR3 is TGTGCCAGCAGCTTAGGGCCGGGAGCGGAATACGAGCAGTACTTC. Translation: CASSLGPGAEYEQYF.

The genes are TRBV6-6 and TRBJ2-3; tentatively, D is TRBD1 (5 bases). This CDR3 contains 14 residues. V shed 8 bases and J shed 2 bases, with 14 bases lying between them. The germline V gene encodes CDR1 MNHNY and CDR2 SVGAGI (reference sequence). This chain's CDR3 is CASGMGPNTDTQYF. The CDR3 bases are TGTGCCAGCGGAATGGGGCCAAACACAGATACGCAGTATTTT.